Sequencing of this T cell receptor (beta chain) was carried out in a study of beta chain features in type 1 diabetes. The overall study: Cell yields, gender and age were similar in healthy donors and patients. The study, taken as a whole, reports: Insertions at VDJ junctions were less frequent in type 1 diabetes patients. These patients also deleted more nucleotides at the same junctions. Type 1 diabetes patients had TCRB CDR3s that were shorter (moderately but significantly so) in all four CD4+ subsets.

The authors took one heparinised blood draw, averaging approximately 120 mL, from each donor. All sorted populations exceeded 95% purity. All of the isolated RNA was reverse transcribed, so expressed TCRB transcripts were sequenced. The table came from immunoSEQ multiplex PCR; TCRdb's copy has only in-frame clones and leaves some out. The sample consists of 500,000 to 650,000 clones, 9.5% to 15% of them appearing once. This clone was seen a few times. Its antigen is not known. Germline loops: CDR1 SGHAT, CDR2 FQNNGV. The length of the CDR3 is 15 residues. V dropped 5 bases and J dropped 2; count of bases not matched to a gene: 8.

The sequence derives from a man aged 30 to 45 with type 1 diabetes. The sequenced material came from naive CD4+ T cells from blood. This rearrangement joins TRBV11-2 to TRBJ2-7; 8 bases are shared with TRBD2. CDR3 protein: CASSPTASGPYEQYF. The CDR3 DNA sequence: TGTGCCAGCAGCCCGACCGCTAGCGGGCCCTACGAGCAGTACTTC.